This record looks at one T cell receptor beta chain sequence and its context. The sample belongs to a study of blood T cell repertoires in COVID-19. Study at large: From the United States, Italy and Spain came samples of acute and convalescent COVID-19. Sources were T cells, B-cell-depleted T cells, or PBMCs; the material itself was cDNA or gDNA.

Study processing details: Reference gene primer amplification in the assay estimated nucleated cell counts. The repertoire was sequenced with immunoSEQ multiplex PCR; TCRdb's copy has only in-frame clones and lacks some. V, J and clone size derive from that table, while D and trimming were established from the DNA sequence. There are 60,000 to 80,000 clones in the sample; 75% to 90% occur only once, and roughly 1.4% lies in the top ten. The V and J ends lost 6 bases and 2 bases respectively, with 25 bases between them. The V gene's germline CDR1 is KGHSH and CDR2 LQKENI. CDR3 length: 18 residues. This chain uses TRBV18 with TRBJ2-5; perhaps TRBD1 as D (5 bases). This receptor was taken from a woman older than 75 with acute or convalescent COVID-19. Sequenced material: peripheral blood. CDR3 region: CASSRNQDMTNLQETQYF. The CDR3 bases are TGTGCCAGCTCCCGCAACCAGGACATGACGAACCTTCAAGAGACCCAGTACTTC.